This T cell receptor beta chain comes out of a study of blood T cell repertoires in COVID-19. The CDR3 covers 17 residues. The V gene's germline CDR1 is SGHTA and CDR2 FQGNSA. V dropped 2 bases and J dropped 10; count of bases not matched to a gene: 14. Sequencing was performed with immunoSEQ multiplex PCR; in TCRdb, only in-frame clones are kept and a portion is missing. The sample includes around 470,000 clones, roughly 87% of them seen just once. The sequencing input was PBMCs or T cells enriched from blood (not recorded which). The gene calls are TRBV7-2 and TRBJ1-6; 7 positions match TRBD1. This TCR derives from a man between 18 and 35 years old who had recovered from COVID-19. CDR3 protein: CASSLRSLTGVGSPLHF. DNA of the CDR3: TGTGCCAGCAGCTTAAGGAGCCTTACAGGGGTAGGCTCACCCCTCCACTTT.